These 5 T cell receptor beta chains originate from one sample sequenced in a study of glioma-infiltrating T cells after dendritic cell vaccination. Sequenced by immunoSEQ multiplex PCR; TCRdb stores in-frame clones only, minus some. Among tens of thousands of clones listed, about nine tenths were seen once. Regarding time point: after dendritic cell vaccination, including at tumor progression/relapse. Sequenced material: blood, taken after dendritic cell vaccination. The source of these receptors is a human donor with glioblastoma.

The chain joins TRBV11-3 to TRBJ2-1; D call uncertain. Germline V gene data show CDR1 as SGHNT and CDR2 as YENEEA. This CDR3 has 12 residues. Between the trimmed V and J ends, which lost 4 bases and 5 bases, there was a span of 6 bases. The CDR3 coding sequence is TGTGCCAGCAGCTCTATACACAATGAGCAGTTCTTC. Translated: CASSSIHNEQFF. The full variable domain, in which reference TRBV11-3 and TRBJ2-1 provide the parts outside the CDR3, is EAGVVQSPRYKIIEKKQPVAFWCNPISGHNTLYWYLQNLGQGPELLIRYENEEAVDDSQLPKDRFSAERLKGVDSTLKIQPAELGDSAVYLCASSSIHNEQFFGPGTRLTVL.

The chain recombines TRBV2 with TRBJ1-2; a possible D gene is TRBD1 (6 bases). The V and J ends lost 0 bases and 3 bases respectively, with 20 bases between them. The CDR3 contains 18 residues. The germline gives CDR1 SNHLY, CDR2 FYNNEI. The CDR3 DNA sequence: TGTGCCAGCAGTGAAGCGCTTCTGGGGGCGGGCCTGGACTATGGCTACACCTTC. Its protein is CASSEALLGAGLDYGYTF.

The V and J genes are TRBV5-1 and TRBJ2-1, with D tentatively TRBD2 (6 bases). This CDR3 is built from 16 residues. Per germline, CDR1 SGHRS and CDR2 YFSETQ. Trimming removed 1 base at V and 1 base at J, with 12 bases between. The CDR3 sequence is CASSLQAGGSYNEQFF. CDR3 bases: TGCGCCAGCAGCTTGCAGGCTGGGGGGTCCTACAATGAGCAGTTCTTC.

V gene TRBV7-6 combines with J gene TRBJ2-7; D may be TRBD1 (5 bases). V was cut by 1 base and J by 7 bases, with 11 bases left in between. In germline, CDR1 is SGHVS, CDR2 FNYEAQ. This CDR3 spans 13 amino acids. The CDR3 here is CASSLVGVGEQYF. In DNA, the CDR3 is TGTGCCAGCAGCTTAGTAGGGGTTGGGGAGCAGTACTTC.

In this sample, this clone turned up a few times. This rearrangement joins TRBV6-4 to TRBJ1-1; tentative D call: TRBD1 (6 bases). This CDR3 is 13 amino acids long. V was pared by 6 bases and J by 6 bases, with 14 bases between. Germline assignment: CDR1 MRHNA and CDR2 SNTAGT. CDR3 amino acids: CASRAQGIAEAFF. The CDR3 DNA sequence: TGTGCCAGCAGGGCACAGGGAATCGCTGAAGCTTTCTTT.